This T cell receptor beta chain appears in the sequencing data of a study of beta chain features in type 1 diabetes. Overall study context: Healthy donors resembled patients in age, gender and cell yields.

The sample holds many counts of this clone. Its matching antigen is unknown. The sample holds other DNA sequences that translate to the same CDR3. Germline values: CDR1 SGHDN, CDR2 FVKESK. The length of the CDR3 is 12 residues. Trimming stripped 1 base from V and 4 bases from J, with 4 bases between. Since all of the isolated RNA was reverse transcribed, expressed TCRB transcripts were what got sequenced. An average roughly 3.6 million reads came from naive, central memory and regulatory T cell samples. Sequencing was performed with immunoSEQ multiplex PCR; in TCRdb, only in-frame clones are kept and a portion is missing. The sample shows 350,000 to 450,000 clones, 11% to 15% of them seen only once. Findings and caveats of the study: HLA influence on TCRB rearrangement stayed unresolved here.

J is TRBJ2-5 and V is TRBV14; D remains ambiguous. The sequencing input was naive CD4+ T cells from blood. The sequence came from a man aged 25-45 years in good health. The CDR3 DNA follows: TGTGCCAGCAGCCAAGGGGGAGAGACCCAGTACTTC. This translates into CASSQGGETQYF.